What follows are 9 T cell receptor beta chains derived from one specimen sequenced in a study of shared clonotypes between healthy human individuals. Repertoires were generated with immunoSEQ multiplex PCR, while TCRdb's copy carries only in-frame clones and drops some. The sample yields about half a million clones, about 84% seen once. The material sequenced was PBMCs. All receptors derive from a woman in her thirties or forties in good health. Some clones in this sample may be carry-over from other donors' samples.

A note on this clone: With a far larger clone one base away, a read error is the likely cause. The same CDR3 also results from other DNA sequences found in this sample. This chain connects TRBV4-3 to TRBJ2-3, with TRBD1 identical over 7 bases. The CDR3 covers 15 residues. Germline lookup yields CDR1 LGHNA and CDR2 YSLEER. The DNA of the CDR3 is TGCGCCAGCAGCCAAGATGGCTTTGGGACAGATACGCAGTATTTC. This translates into CASSQDGFGTDTQYF.

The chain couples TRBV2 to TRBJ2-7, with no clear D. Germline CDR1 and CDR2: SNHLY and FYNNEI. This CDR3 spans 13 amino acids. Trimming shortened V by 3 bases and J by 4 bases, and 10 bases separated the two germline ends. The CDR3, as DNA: TGTGCCAGCAGTGACGACGAGACGTACGAGCAGTACTTC. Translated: CASSDDETYEQYF.

CDR3 nucleotide sequence: TGCAGTGCTGGGGTCCTCAATGAGCAGTTCTTC. Translated, it gives CSAGVLNEQFF. The J gene is TRBJ2-1, the V gene TRBV20-1, with D hard to call. Germline values: CDR1 DFQATT, CDR2 SNEGSKA (reference sequence). The CDR3 runs to 11 residues. V shed 5 bases and J shed 6 bases, with 8 bases lying between them.

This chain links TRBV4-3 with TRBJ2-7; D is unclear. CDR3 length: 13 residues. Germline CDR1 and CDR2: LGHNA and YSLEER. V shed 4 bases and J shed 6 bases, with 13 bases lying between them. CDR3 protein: CASSPQRPGEQYF. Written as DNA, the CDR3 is TGCGCCAGCAGCCCCCAGCGCCCGGGCGAGCAGTACTTC.

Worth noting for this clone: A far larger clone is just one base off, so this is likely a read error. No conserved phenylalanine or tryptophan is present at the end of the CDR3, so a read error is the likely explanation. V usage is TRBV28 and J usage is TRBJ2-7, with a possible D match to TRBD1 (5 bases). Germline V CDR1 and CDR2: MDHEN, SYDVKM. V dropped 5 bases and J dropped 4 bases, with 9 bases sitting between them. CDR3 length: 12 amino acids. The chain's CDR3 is CASSLAGYEQYL. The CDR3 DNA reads TGTGCCAGCAGTCTGGCAGGGTACGAGCAGTACTTA.

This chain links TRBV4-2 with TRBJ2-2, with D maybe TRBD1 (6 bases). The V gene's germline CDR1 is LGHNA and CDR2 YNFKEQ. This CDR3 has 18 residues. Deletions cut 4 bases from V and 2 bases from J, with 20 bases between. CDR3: CASSLNLWGQGNTGELFF. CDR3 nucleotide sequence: TGTGCCAGCAGCCTCAACCTATGGGGGCAGGGCAACACCGGGGAGCTGTTTTTT.

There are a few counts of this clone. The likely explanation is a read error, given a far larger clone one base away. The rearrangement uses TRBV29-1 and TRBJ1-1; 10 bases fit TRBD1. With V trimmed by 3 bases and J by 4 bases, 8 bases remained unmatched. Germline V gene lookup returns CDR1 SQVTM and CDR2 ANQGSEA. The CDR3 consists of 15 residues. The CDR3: CSVEGPWTGGTEAFF. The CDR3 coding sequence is TGCAGCGTTGAGGGACCCTGGACAGGGGGCACTGAAGCTTTCTTT.

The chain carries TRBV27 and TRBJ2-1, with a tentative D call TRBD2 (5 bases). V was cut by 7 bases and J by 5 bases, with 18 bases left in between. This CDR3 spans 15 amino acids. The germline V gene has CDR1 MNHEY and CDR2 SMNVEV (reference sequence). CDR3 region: CASNYHRSRDNEQFF. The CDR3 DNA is TGTGCCAGCAACTATCATCGATCGCGGGACAATGAGCAGTTCTTC.

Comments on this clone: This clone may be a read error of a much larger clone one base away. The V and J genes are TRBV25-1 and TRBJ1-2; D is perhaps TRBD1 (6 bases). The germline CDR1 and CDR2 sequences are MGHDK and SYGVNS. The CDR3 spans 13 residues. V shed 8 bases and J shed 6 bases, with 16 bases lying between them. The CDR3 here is CASGGGPADGYTF. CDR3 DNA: TGTGCCAGCGGGGGCGGTCCAGCGGATGGCTACACCTTC.